The present T cell receptor (beta chain) was sequenced within a study of human T cells and chemical hapten exposure. The study's findings and limits: Compared with pre-sensitization or healthy control sets, expanded TCRs clustered more. There was no change with DPC sensitization in TCRs above 1 in 1000 frequency. With patch test score, the counts of PT1 expanded TCRs showed a positive correlation.

The sample holds many counts of this clonotype. Its antigen remains unknown. This CDR3 is 17 amino acids long. CDR1 and CDR2 (germline): SGHDT, YYEEEE. The V end was cut by 3 bases, the J end by 0 bases, with 16 bases between. As to time point: patch test 2, 6 weeks after DPC sensitization. The treatment is: therapeutic diphenylcyclopropenone sensitization with weekly scalp DPC. The authors' total RNA extraction used unfractionated whole blood. Original handling: Between about 23,224 and 700,000 TCRs appeared in each sample, and the median stood at roughly 100,000. Each CDR3 protein is one row after TCRdb ran MiXCR on the RACE reads. The V and J calls come from TCRdb's annotation, not from the publication. The sample consists of some 42,000 distinct CDR3 sequences, about 9.6% of them appearing once.

The rearrangement links TRBV5-6 to TRBJ2-1; D could derive from TRBD1 or TRBD2 (5 bases each). Sequencing was performed on whole blood, taken in connection with sensitization to the hapten diphenylcyclopropenone (DPC). This TCR derives from a woman in her 30s with alopecia areata. Some clones in this sample may be carry-over from other donors' samples. In DNA form, the CDR3 reads TGTGCCAGCAGCTCGGTCCTCCCAGGGAGCTCCTACAATGAGCAGTTCTTC. Amino acid sequence: CASSSVLPGSSYNEQFF.